The 17 T cell receptor beta chains reported below all come from one sample, sequenced in a study of sequential checkpoint blockade in melanoma. Assay used: immunoSEQ multiplex PCR; TCRdb lists only in-frame clones, some missing. The table shows under 7,000 clones, with roughly 25% occurring only once. The treatment is: randomized to nivolumab then ipilimumab (arm A) or the reverse (arm B). The specimen comprised tumor tissue (inferred from file names), sampled from a patient given nivolumab and ipilimumab in sequence. The receptors stem from a human donor with melanoma.

This clone was picked up a small number of times. The V and J genes are TRBV11-3 and TRBJ1-5; TRBD1 matches at 7 bases. The V segment lost 3 bases and the J segment 7 bases; nucleotides outside the gene matches: 9. The V gene's germline CDR1 is SGHNT and CDR2 YENEEA. CDR3 length: 15 amino acids. CDR3 sequence: CASSLQAGGYQPQHF. The CDR3 nucleotides are TGTGCCAGCAGCTTGCAGGCAGGGGGATACCAGCCCCAGCATTTT.

This clone was observed many times. The rearrangement joins TRBV11-3 to TRBJ2-7; 9 nucleotides match TRBD2. The CDR3 contains 15 residues. The V and J ends lost 6 bases and 1 base, in that order; junction bases with no gene match: 7. Germline V CDR1 and CDR2: SGHNT, YENEEA. The CDR3 here is CASRASAGGSYEQYF. CDR3 in DNA: TGTGCCAGCAGGGCCTCTGCGGGAGGGTCCTACGAGCAGTACTTC.

The chain carries TRBV6-8 and TRBJ2-1; D unclear. CDR1 and CDR2 (germline): MNHGY, SAAAGT. The V end lost 2 bases, the J end lost 7 bases, and 6 bases lay between the germline ends. The CDR3 length is 12 residues. The CDR3 DNA reads as TGTGCCAGCAGTTACGGTGCGAATGAGCAGTTCTTC. This encodes CASSYGANEQFF.

The chain recombines TRBV6-8 with TRBJ1-1; D call uncertain. The V end lost 10 bases, the J end lost 0 bases, and 12 bases lay between the germline ends. Germline V gene lookup returns CDR1 MNHGY and CDR2 SAAAGT. There are 13 residues in the CDR3. The chain's CDR3 is CAIMGQMNTEAFF. The CDR3, as DNA: TGTGCCATCATGGGCCAGATGAACACTGAAGCTTTCTTT.

This clone was seen a handful of times. A junction end diverges from the germline sequence, so it may reflect a read error. The chain recombines TRBV6-8 with TRBJ2-1; 10 bases agree with TRBD2. Germline assignment: CDR1 MNHGY and CDR2 SAAAGT. This CDR3 spans 15 amino acids. CDR3 in amino acids: CASSDSSGSYNEQFF. In DNA, the CDR3 is TGTGCCAGCAGTGACTCTAGCGGGAGCTACAATGAGCAGTTCTTC.

This clone appeared a few times. J is TRBJ2-1 and V is TRBV9; tentative D call: TRBD2 (6 bases). Germline V gene sequence: CDR1 SGDLS, CDR2 YYNGEE. This CDR3 has 15 amino acids. V lost 3 bases, J lost 0 bases, and 10 bases lay in between. The CDR3 DNA follows: TGTGCCAGCAGCGAACTAGCAGACTCCTACAATGAGCAGTTCTTC. This sequence encodes CASSELADSYNEQFF.

This clone was seen a few times. The chain has TRBV6-8 and TRBJ2-7; perhaps D is TRBD1 or TRBD2 (5 bases each). V lost 0 bases and J 8 bases, leaving 8 bases between the germline ends. The CDR3 is 12 residues long. The V gene's germline CDR1 is MNHGY and CDR2 SAAAGT. CDR3 loop: CASSYSPGQQYF. The CDR3 nucleotides read TGTGCCAGCAGTTACTCGCCGGGACAGCAGTACTTC.

This clone was found a few times. The chain carries TRBV28 and TRBJ2-1; 8 bases align to TRBD1. V dropped 8 bases and J dropped 2; count of bases not matched to a gene: 11. The CDR3 spans 16 residues. Germline lookup yields CDR1 MDHEN and CDR2 SYDVKM. CDR3 sequence: CASGSRQGSTYNEQFF. CDR3 bases: TGTGCCAGCGGGTCCCGACAGGGGTCCACCTACAATGAGCAGTTCTTC.

The sample holds many counts of this clone. This chain connects TRBV11-3 to TRBJ2-5; 7 bases are a match to TRBD1. Per the germline V gene, CDR1 is SGHNT and CDR2 is YENEEA. The CDR3 loop spans 14 amino acids. V shed 5 bases and J 5 bases; nucleotides not matched to a gene: 8. In DNA form, the CDR3 reads TGTGCCAGCAGCCCAGGACAGGTGTGGGAGACCCAGTACTTC. The encoded protein is CASSPGQVWETQYF.

The rearrangement joins TRBV5-1 to TRBJ2-2, with D possibly being TRBD1 or TRBD2 (5 bases each). The germline gives CDR1 SGHRS, CDR2 YFSETQ. The CDR3 is 14 residues long. V gave up 9 bases and J gave up 3 bases, with 15 bases separating them. This chain's CDR3 is CAIPRGSDTGELFF. In DNA form, the CDR3 reads TGCGCCATTCCGAGGGGTTCGGACACCGGGGAGCTGTTTTTT.

This chain links TRBV11-3 with TRBJ2-2; 8 bases map to TRBD2. CDR3 length: 16 residues. Per germline, CDR1 SGHNT and CDR2 YENEEA. V gave up 5 bases and J gave up 7 bases; unmatched junction bases: 12. The CDR3 is CASSPSGRGVVGELFF. The CDR3 DNA follows: TGTGCCAGCAGCCCGAGCGGGAGAGGAGTGGTCGGGGAGCTGTTTTTT. Full variable domain (remainder filled in from reference TRBV11-3 and TRBJ2-2): EAGVVQSPRYKIIEKKQPVAFWCNPISGHNTLYWYLQNLGQGPELLIRYENEEAVDDSQLPKDRFSAERLKGVDSTLKIQPAELGDSAVYLCASSPSGRGVVGELFFGEGSRLTVL.

This clone was seen many times. This chain connects TRBV11-3 to TRBJ1-4; 7 positions match TRBD1. Germline CDR1 reads SGHNT; CDR2 reads YENEEA. The CDR3 runs 15 residues. V lost 5 bases, J lost 4 bases, and 7 bases stayed unmatched. The CDR3 DNA sequence: TGTGCCAGCAGCCCGGGGACAGCGGGTAATGAAAAACTGTTTTTT. It is translated as CASSPGTAGNEKLFF.

In its sample, this clone is large. The chain is built from TRBV11-3 and TRBJ2-7; D is perhaps TRBD2 (6 bases). The CDR3 spans 14 residues. V lost 3 bases to trimming and J lost 7 bases, with 16 bases between them. The V gene's germline CDR1 is SGHNT and CDR2 YENEEA. CDR3 residues: CASSLAWREGEQYF. In nucleotides, the CDR3 is TGTGCCAGCAGCTTGGCCTGGCGGGAAGGGGAGCAGTACTTC. Full variable domain (rest looked up from reference TRBV11-3 and TRBJ2-7): EAGVVQSPRYKIIEKKQPVAFWCNPISGHNTLYWYLQNLGQGPELLIRYENEEAVDDSQLPKDRFSAERLKGVDSTLKIQPAELGDSAVYLCASSLAWREGEQYFGPGTRLTVT.

Only a few counts were recorded for this clone. The chain carries TRBV28 and TRBJ1-4; tentative D call: TRBD1 (6 bases). Germline-derived CDR1 and CDR2 are MDHEN and SYDVKM. The CDR3 is 13 amino acids. Trimming left V 6 bases short and J 8 bases short, with 13 bases between. CDR3 protein: CASRQGRDEKLFF. As DNA, the CDR3 is TGTGCCAGCAGACAGGGACGAGACGAAAAACTGTTTTTT.

This clone was seen more than once but under ten times. The chain is built from TRBV10-3 and TRBJ2-1; TRBD2 matches at 14 bases. The CDR3 loop spans 16 amino acids. The J segment lost 5 bases and the V segment lost 0 bases, leaving 0 bases of the junction unmatched. Germline-derived CDR1 and CDR2 are ENHRY and SYGVKD. The CDR3 coding sequence is TGTGCCATCAGTGAGTCGGGACTAGCGGGAGACAATGAGCAGTTCTTC. It yields the protein CAISESGLAGDNEQFF.

The sample holds many counts of this clone. This rearrangement joins TRBV11-3 to TRBJ2-7; D perhaps matches TRBD1 (5 bases). Per the germline V gene, CDR1 is SGHNT and CDR2 is YENEEA. The CDR3 is made up of 15 amino acids. Trimming took 3 bases from V and 1 from J, leaving 13 bases between them. The CDR3 region is CASSFQGRYSYEQYF. The DNA for the CDR3 is TGTGCCAGCAGCTTTCAGGGTCGCTATTCCTACGAGCAGTACTTC.

This clone was picked up many times. This sequence joins TRBV11-3 and TRBJ1-1; D is perhaps TRBD1 (5 bases). Trimming left V 5 bases short and J 3 bases short, with 13 bases between. Germline V gives CDR1 SGHNT, CDR2 YENEEA. This CDR3 region has 14 residues. CDR3 coding DNA: TGTGCCAGCAGCCGACCGGGGGGTTACACTGAAGCTTTCTTT. Its translation: CASSRPGGYTEAFF. Supplemented by reference TRBV11-3 and TRBJ1-1, the full variable domain reads EAGVVQSPRYKIIEKKQPVAFWCNPISGHNTLYWYLQNLGQGPELLIRYENEEAVDDSQLPKDRFSAERLKGVDSTLKIQPAELGDSAVYLCASSRPGGYTEAFFGQGTRLTVV.